The 5 T cell receptor beta chains in this list originate from one sample, sequenced in a study of blood T cell repertoires in COVID-19. The assay was immunoSEQ multiplex PCR, and TCRdb's table has in-frame clones only and misses some. The sample carries approximately 170,000 clones, more than 75% recorded once. Material for sequencing was peripheral blood. The receptors derive from a man younger than 35 with active or convalescent COVID-19.

CDR3 DNA: TGTGCCAGCAGCTCCCTTGGTAGCGGGGGGTCCTACAATGAGCAGTTCTTC. It yields the protein CASSSLGSGGSYNEQFF. The chain uses TRBV7-6 and TRBJ2-1, with 10 positions matching TRBD2. The CDR3 totals 17 residues. With 4 bases clipped from V and 1 base from J, the junction kept 7 bases outside the gene matches. Germline values: CDR1 SGHVS, CDR2 FNYEAQ.

The rearrangement uses TRBV5-4 and TRBJ1-2, with TRBD1 matching 9 bases. Trimming cost V 3 bases and J 4 bases; bases outside gene matches: 4. The CDR3 extends over 14 amino acids. Germline CDR1 SGHNT, CDR2 YYREEE (reference sequence). The chain's CDR3 is CASSSRDRVYGYTF. The CDR3 DNA sequence: TGTGCCAGCAGCTCGCGGGACAGGGTCTATGGCTACACCTTC.

The chain couples TRBV7-2 to TRBJ2-1; 12 bases are shared with TRBD2. Germline V CDR1 and CDR2: SGHTA, FQGNSA. Trimming cost V 3 bases and J 5 bases; bases outside gene matches: 5. There are 16 residues in the CDR3. The CDR3 loop is CASSFLRLAGDNEQFF. CDR3 nucleotide sequence: TGTGCCAGCAGCTTCCTAAGACTAGCGGGAGACAATGAGCAGTTCTTC.

The chain joins TRBV5-4 to TRBJ1-6; the D is unclear. CDR1 is SGHNT, CDR2 YYREEE, per germline (reference sequence). There are 17 residues in the CDR3. V was pared by 1 base and J by 0 bases, with 11 bases between. The CDR3 reads CASSLNEAHSYNSPLHF. In DNA form, the CDR3 reads TGTGCCAGCAGCTTGAACGAGGCCCACTCCTATAATTCACCCCTCCACTTT.

The rearrangement joins TRBV2 to TRBJ1-1; D is possibly TRBD1 (5 bases). Looked up from germline, CDR1 is SNHLY and CDR2 is FYNNEI. This CDR3 spans 14 amino acids. Trimming cost V 6 bases and J 2 bases, with 13 bases left between them. The chain's CDR3 is CASSRQQQNTEAFF. The CDR3 coding sequence is TGTGCCAGCAGCCGACAGCAGCAAAACACTGAAGCTTTCTTT.